This TCR beta chain emerged from a study of T cell responses to AZD1222 COVID-19 vaccine. This table comes from immunoSEQ multiplex PCR, and its TCRdb copy is limited to in-frame clones, with some not included. The table records some 120,000 clones, around nine tenths of them present only once. The V gene's germline CDR1 is MNHEY and CDR2 SVGAGI. The CDR3 contains 14 residues. The V and J ends lost 0 bases and 5 bases respectively, with 8 bases between them. This chain uses TRBV6-5 with TRBJ1-5; possibly TRBD1 for D (6 bases). The material was peripheral blood, obtained 28 days after the second AZD1222 dose. This clonotype was sampled from an adult who received the AZD1222 COVID-19 vaccine. DNA of the CDR3: TGTGCCAGCAGTTACTCGAGGACAGATCAGCCCCAGCATTTT. Its translation is CASSYSRTDQPQHF.